Presented here are 20 T cell receptor beta chains from one specimen sequenced in a study of shared clonotypes between healthy human individuals. Sequencing was performed with immunoSEQ multiplex PCR; in TCRdb, only in-frame clones are kept and a portion is missing. The repertoire holds 2 million to 2.5 million clones, with around 95% as singletons. Sequencing was performed on naive CD4+ T cells sorted from blood. The subset: CD45RA+ positively selected. These receptors all stem from a man between 18 and 35 years old in good health.

J is TRBJ2-2 and V is TRBV7-8; 9 bases align to TRBD1. V gave up 6 bases and J gave up 4 bases; unmatched junction bases: 9. Germline V gene sequence: CDR1 SGHVS, CDR2 FQNEAQ. This CDR3 has 16 residues. This chain's CDR3 is CASSSNDRGATGELFF. The DNA of the CDR3 is TGTGCCAGCAGTTCCAACGACAGGGGGGCCACCGGGGAGCTGTTTTTT.

About this clone itself: One end of the junction is discordant with germline, which a read error may explain. J is TRBJ2-5 and V is TRBV7-7, with 11 bases aligning to TRBD2. Germline-derived CDR1 and CDR2 are SSHAT and FNYEAQ (reference sequence). This CDR3 contains 16 residues. The CDR3 bases are TGTGCTAGCAGCTCAGTAGCGGGAGGGCCCGTGGAGACCCAGTACTTC. Protein: CASSSVAGGPVETQYF.

The V and J genes are TRBV6-5 and TRBJ2-1; 11 positions match TRBD2. Trimming took 0 bases from V and 7 from J; bases not matched to a gene: 5. The CDR3 length is 16 residues. Germline V gene sequence: CDR1 MNHEY, CDR2 SVGAGI. DNA for the CDR3: TGTGCCAGCAGTTACTCACTAGCGGGAGAGTGGAATGAGCAGTTCTTC. Its protein product is CASSYSLAGEWNEQFF.

This rearrangement joins TRBV5-1 to TRBJ2-3; D not resolved. CDR1 and CDR2 from the germline V gene are SGHRS and YFSETQ. The CDR3 is made up of 15 amino acids. V lost 3 bases, J lost 1 base, and 12 bases lay in between. The CDR3 nucleotides read TGCGCCAGCAGCTCTACTGACTCCCGCACAGATACGCAGTATTTT. Residues: CASSSTDSRTDTQYF.

The chain links TRBV10-1 to TRBJ2-3; D gene uncertain. With 3 bases removed from V and 6 bases from J, the gap between germline ends came to 7 bases. There are 12 residues in the CDR3. The germline V gene encodes CDR1 WNHNN and CDR2 SYGVQD (reference sequence). The CDR3 spells CASSDTTDTQYF. The CDR3 nucleotides read TGCGCCAGCAGTGATACCACCGATACGCAGTATTTT.

This chain connects TRBV6-6 to TRBJ1-2; D perhaps matches TRBD1 (5 bases). Germline CDR1 is MNHNY and CDR2 is SVGAGI (reference sequence). The CDR3 runs 13 residues. The V gene lost 7 bases and the J gene lost 8 bases, with 17 bases spanning the gap. The CDR3 here is CASTITGVLGYTF. The CDR3 DNA follows: TGTGCCAGCACCATTACGGGGGTTCTAGGCTACACCTTC.

The chain is built from TRBV11-2 and TRBJ1-1, with 7 bases lining up with TRBD1. Germline-derived CDR1 and CDR2 are SGHAT and FQNNGV. The CDR3 totals 14 residues. The V and J ends lost 5 bases and 7 bases, in that order; junction bases with no gene match: 10. This chain's CDR3 is CASSNLRRGFEAFF. For the CDR3, the DNA is TGTGCCAGCAGCAACCTGCGCAGGGGGTTTGAAGCTTTCTTT.

V and J are TRBV6-5 and TRBJ2-7; 10 bases align to TRBD2. CDR1 is MNHEY, CDR2 SVGAGI, per germline. The V segment lost 3 bases and the J segment 0 bases; nucleotides outside the gene matches: 5. The CDR3 extends over 16 amino acids. The CDR3 sequence is CASSYTGTSASYEQYF. The CDR3 region has the DNA TGTGCCAGCAGTTATACCGGGACTAGCGCCTCCTACGAGCAGTACTTC.

The J gene is TRBJ2-7, the V gene TRBV6-5; 7 nucleotides align to TRBD1. With 10 bases clipped from V and 2 bases from J, the junction kept 2 bases outside the gene matches. CDR3 size: 11 residues. Germline lookup yields CDR1 MNHEY and CDR2 SVGAGI. As DNA, the CDR3 is TGTGCCACAGGACAGGCCTACGAGCAGTACTTC. Its translation is CATGQAYEQYF.

V usage is TRBV7-2 and J usage is TRBJ1-2; D is perhaps TRBD1 (5 bases). Trimming removed 6 bases from V and 6 bases from J, with 20 bases in between. Germline V CDR1 and CDR2: SGHTA, FQGNSA. This CDR3 spans 15 amino acids. CDR3 amino acids: CASSSLIGGGNGYTF. The CDR3 bases are TGTGCCAGCAGTTCCTTAATTGGCGGGGGGAATGGCTACACCTTC.

CDR3 coding DNA: TGTGCCAGCAGTAATACAGGGGACACTTCACCCCTCCACTTT. Translating it yields CASSNTGDTSPLHF. The J gene is TRBJ1-6, the V gene TRBV11-2, with TRBD1 identical over 7 bases. CDR3 length equals 14 residues. Trimming at V came to 6 bases and at J to 9 bases, leaving 8 bases not matched to a gene. Germline V gene data show CDR1 as SGHAT and CDR2 as FQNNGV.

The J gene is TRBJ2-7, the V gene TRBV5-1; D might be TRBD2 (5 bases). Trimming shortened V by 4 bases and J by 1 base, and 18 bases separated the two germline ends. The CDR3 runs 16 residues. Germline CDR1 SGHRS, CDR2 YFSETQ. CDR3 residues: CASSVGLWEPSYEQYF. The CDR3 DNA is TGCGCCAGCAGCGTAGGACTGTGGGAACCGTCCTACGAGCAGTACTTC.

V is TRBV7-8 and J is TRBJ1-5; no clear D gene. Trimming stripped 0 bases from V and 3 bases from J, with 9 bases between. Germline V gives CDR1 SGHVS, CDR2 FQNEAQ. The CDR3 spans 15 residues. The CDR3 region is CASSLAGGYNQPQHF. Written as DNA, the CDR3 is TGTGCCAGCAGCTTAGCGGGAGGGTACAATCAGCCCCAGCATTTT.

This clone occurred once. This CDR3 is also generated by other DNA sequences in the sample. J is TRBJ2-5 and V is TRBV5-1, with D tentatively TRBD2 (6 bases). This CDR3 has 14 residues. Trimming took 0 bases from V and 2 from J, leaving 8 bases between them. Per the germline V gene, CDR1 is SGHRS and CDR2 is YFSETQ. CDR3 amino acids: CASSLGRGQETQYF. As DNA, the CDR3 is TGCGCCAGCAGCTTGGGGCGGGGACAAGAGACCCAGTACTTC.

The rearrangement links TRBV20-1 to TRBJ1-2, with D possibly matching TRBD1 (6 bases). CDR3 length: 11 amino acids. V lost 7 bases to trimming and J lost 3 bases, with 9 bases between them. Germline CDR1 reads DFQATT; CDR2 reads SNEGSKA (reference sequence). This CDR3 is CSVAGDYGYTF. CDR3 sequence (DNA): TGCAGTGTGGCAGGGGACTATGGCTACACCTTC.

The chain joins TRBV11-2 to TRBJ2-5; 7 positions agree with TRBD2. CDR1 and CDR2 from the germline V gene are SGHAT and FQNNGV. J lost 1 base, V lost 5 bases, and 1 base had no gene match. The CDR3 has 13 amino acids. The CDR3 DNA reads TGTGCCAGCAGCCCTAGCGGCCAAGAGACCCAGTACTTC. Its protein product is CASSPSGQETQYF.

Worth noting for this clone: In the same sample, other DNA sequences code for this CDR3. The DNA of the CDR3 is TGTGCCAGCAGTCGCACGGGACAGGGCAATCAGCCCCAGCATTTT. Translating gives CASSRTGQGNQPQHF. This sequence joins TRBV6-5 and TRBJ1-5; 8 nucleotides line up with TRBD1. This CDR3 spans 15 amino acids. CDR1 and CDR2 from the germline V gene are MNHEY and SVGAGI. V lost 5 bases, J lost 2 bases, and 5 bases stayed unmatched.

The chain combines TRBV5-6 with TRBJ1-2; 9 bases line up with TRBD1. Per germline, CDR1 SGHDT and CDR2 YYEEEE. CDR3 length: 15 amino acids. The V gene end was trimmed by 1 base and the J gene end by 8 bases; junction bases not matched to a gene: 9. This chain's CDR3 is CASSLWGQGLRGYTF. As DNA, the CDR3 is TGTGCCAGCAGCTTGTGGGGACAGGGACTCAGAGGCTACACCTTC.

This chain connects TRBV5-1 to TRBJ2-5; 8 bases fit TRBD1. The CDR3 runs to 16 residues. V was clipped by 1 base and J by 5 bases; unmatched bases: 10. Germline-derived CDR1 and CDR2 are SGHRS and YFSETQ. CDR3 in DNA: TGCGCCAGCAGCTTGTCCCCCACCGGACAGGGTGAGACCCAGTACTTC. It is translated as CASSLSPTGQGETQYF.

This clone was seen once. The chain joins TRBV20-1 to TRBJ2-3; no firm D call. This CDR3 is built from 10 residues. The germline V and J ends were trimmed by 7 bases and 0 bases, with 2 bases remaining between them. The germline V gene has CDR1 DFQATT and CDR2 SNEGSKA (reference sequence). Here the CDR3 DNA reads TGCAGTGTCAGCACAGATACGCAGTATTTT. Its translation is CSVSTDTQYF.